The source of this TCR beta chain is a study of T-cell memory formation after mild COVID-19. About the research overall: Clusters were largely donor specific. General study results and limits: Mainly in CM and EM were contracting CD4+ clones; CD8+ were in EMRA. Day 15 to 85 contracting clones showed balanced CD4/CD8; day 15 to 37 expanders favored CD4+. Some clones that responded were present in memory (sampled pre-infection), which suggests cross-reactive memory joined.

As for this clonotype: As yet, its antigen is unknown.

TCRdb recomputed calls from the 5' RACE reads with MiXCR, one row per CDR3 protein. The table includes some 49,000 distinct CDR3 sequences, 25% to 35% detected once. The sequence was collected from a man aged 18 to 30 who had mild COVID-19 (a few samples of this study predate the infection). Cell type and time point are not known. Sequencing was performed on PBMCs or a T cell subset sorted from them (not recorded which).

CDR3 region: CASSPRDPGGSLDSPLHF. The DNA of the CDR3 is TGCGCCAGCAGCCCCAGAGACCCGGGGGGCTCCTTGGATTCACCCCTCCACTTT. V gene TRBV4-3 combines with J gene TRBJ1-6, with a tentative D call TRBD1 (6 bases). Germline V gene data show CDR1 as LGHNA and CDR2 as YSLEER. CDR3 size: 18 residues. The V and J ends lost 4 bases and 8 bases respectively, with 24 bases between them.